The present T cell receptor (beta chain) was sequenced within a study of T cells after yellow fever vaccination. TCRdb recomputed calls from the 5' RACE reads with MiXCR, one row per CDR3 protein. The repertoire holds 500,000 to 650,000 distinct CDR3 sequences, about a sixth seen once, with roughly a sixth in the top ten. Germline V gene sequence: CDR1 DFQATT, CDR2 SNEGSKA (reference sequence). The CDR3 is 17 amino acids. Unmatched junction bases numbered 13, after V lost 0 bases and J lost 4 bases. This chain links TRBV20-1 with TRBJ2-7, with 9 positions matching TRBD2. Here the sequenced sample was PBMCs, taken roughly 5 days after the first yellow fever vaccination. The sequence derives from a man aged 18 to 30 who received the YFV17D yellow fever vaccine. CDR3 in amino acids: CSARDPRLAGTIYEQYF. CDR3 sequence (DNA): TGCAGTGCTAGAGATCCGAGGCTAGCGGGGACTATTTACGAGCAGTACTTC.